The table lists the clone carrying this T cell receptor (beta chain) with many counts. The entry originates in a study of human T cells and chemical hapten exposure. TCRdb used MiXCR to reprocess the RACE reads, holding one entry per CDR3 protein. This sample has 45,000 to 60,000 distinct CDR3 sequences; about 9.3% occur once, and the top ten carry about an eighth. Time point noted: patch test 1, 2 weeks after DPC sensitization. Indicated treatment: therapeutic diphenylcyclopropenone sensitization with weekly scalp DPC. Trimming pared 6 bases from V and 7 bases from J, leaving 24 bases between. Germline V gives CDR1 DFQATT, CDR2 SNEGSKA (reference sequence). This CDR3 is built from 15 residues.

The V call is TRBV20-1, the J call TRBJ1-2, with D uncertain. The sequencing used whole blood, collected in connection with sensitization to the hapten diphenylcyclopropenone (DPC). This receptor was taken from a woman aged 40 to 50 with alopecia areata. Some clones in this sample may be carry-over from other donors' samples. The CDR3 protein is CSAVGPADYTVGYTF. The CDR3 region has the DNA TGCAGTGCCGTCGGTCCAGCCGACTATACGGTTGGCTACACCTTC.